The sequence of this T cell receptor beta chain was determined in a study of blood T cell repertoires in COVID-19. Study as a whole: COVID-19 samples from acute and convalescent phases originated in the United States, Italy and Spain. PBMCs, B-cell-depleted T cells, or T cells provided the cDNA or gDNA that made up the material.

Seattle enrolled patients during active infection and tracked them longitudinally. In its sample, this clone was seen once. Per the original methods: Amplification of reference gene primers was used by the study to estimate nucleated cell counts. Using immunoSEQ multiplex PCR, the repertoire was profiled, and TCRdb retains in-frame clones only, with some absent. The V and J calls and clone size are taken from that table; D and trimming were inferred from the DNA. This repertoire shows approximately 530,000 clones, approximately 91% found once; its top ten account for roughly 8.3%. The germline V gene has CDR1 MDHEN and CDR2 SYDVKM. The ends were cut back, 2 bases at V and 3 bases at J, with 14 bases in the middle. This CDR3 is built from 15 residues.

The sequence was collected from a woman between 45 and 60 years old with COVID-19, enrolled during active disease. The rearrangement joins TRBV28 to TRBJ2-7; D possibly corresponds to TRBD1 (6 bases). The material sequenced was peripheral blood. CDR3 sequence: CASSLGVRGNYEQYF. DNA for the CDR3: TGTGCCAGCAGTTTAGGGGTTAGGGGGAACTACGAGCAGTACTTC.